This record covers a single T cell receptor beta chain. These data are taken from a study of blood T cell repertoires in COVID-19. In the study overall: Specimens from acute and convalescent COVID-19 originated in the United States, Italy and Spain.

CDR3 length: 14 amino acids. Trimming at V came to 2 bases and at J to 6 bases, leaving 6 bases not matched to a gene. Germline CDR1 LNHDA, CDR2 SQIVND (reference sequence). Authors' analysis steps: Amplification with reference gene primers provided the estimates of nucleated cell counts. Clones were read by immunoSEQ multiplex PCR, and TCRdb kept only the in-frame ones, dropping some. The V and J calls and clone size are taken from that table; D and trimming were inferred from the DNA. The sample has about 62,000 clones; approximately 80% are singletons. The sequence came from a woman in her forties or fifties with active or convalescent COVID-19. Sequenced input: peripheral blood. The chain carries TRBV19 and TRBJ2-7, with TRBD1 matching 8 bases. The CDR3 region is CASSISGRGLEQYF. The CDR3 DNA reads as TGTGCCAGTAGTATATCAGGCAGGGGGCTCGAGCAGTACTTC.